These T cell receptor beta chains were read from a single sample in a study of T cell responses to AZD1222 COVID-19 vaccine. Assay used: immunoSEQ multiplex PCR; TCRdb lists only in-frame clones, some missing. This table has some 140,000 clones, over 85% appearing once. The input for sequencing was peripheral blood, taken on day 0 of AZD1222 vaccination. These TCRs come from an adult in good health. The CDR3 runs from the conserved cysteine through the conserved F or W. The D gene is left open where the match is weak. The size entry is marked missing in some rows and otherwise reads once, few, many or a size class.

V: TRBV27; size: -; D: TRBD1; J: TRBJ1-2; CDR3: CASRGILGQGYGYTF; DNA: TGTGCCAGCAGGGGGATCCTCGGACAGGGCTATGGCTACACCTTC
V: TRBV5-1; size: -; D: -; J: TRBJ2-3; CDR3: CASSLARQLADTQYF; DNA: TGCGCCAGCAGCTTGGCCCGGCAGTTAGCAGATACGCAGTATTTT
V: TRBV11-3; size: -; D: -; J: TRBJ1-4; CDR3: CASIQRGTNEKLFF; DNA: TGTGCCAGCATTCAGAGGGGGACTAATGAAAAACTGTTTTTT
V: TRBV14; size: -; D: -; J: TRBJ1-1; CDR3: CASSHGGLGAFF; DNA: TGTGCCAGCAGCCACGGAGGGCTGGGAGCTTTCTTT
V: TRBV27; size: -; D: TRBD2; J: TRBJ2-1; CDR3: CASSWASGRTKYNEQFF; DNA: TGTGCCAGCAGTTGGGCTAGCGGGAGGACTAAATACAATGAGCAGTTCTTC
V: TRBV5-8; size: -; D: TRBD1; J: TRBJ2-7; CDR3: CASSDPGQHYEQYF; DNA: TGTGCCAGCAGCGATCCGGGACAGCACTACGAGCAGTACTTC
V: TRBV4-2; size: -; D: -; J: TRBJ1-2; CDR3: CASSQDWDWAGDYGYTF; DNA: TGTGCCAGCAGCCAAGATTGGGACTGGGCGGGTGACTATGGCTACACCTTC
V: TRBV16; size: -; D: TRBD1; J: TRBJ1-1; CDR3: CASSHGQGLSTEAFF; DNA: TGTGCCAGCAGCCACGGACAGGGATTGAGCACTGAAGCTTTCTTT
V: TRBV9; size: -; D: -; J: TRBJ1-1; CDR3: CASSVRPSSTEAFF; DNA: TGTGCCAGCAGCGTACGGCCGTCCAGCACTGAAGCTTTCTTT
V: TRBV12-3/TRBV12-4; size: once; D: TRBD2; J: TRBJ2-7; CDR3: CASRLAGGREQYF; DNA: TGTGCCAGCAGACTAGCGGGGGGTCGCGAGCAGTACTTC
V: TRBV29-1; size: -; D: -; J: TRBJ1-1; CDR3: CSVGDTEAFF; DNA: TGCAGCGTTGGGGACACTGAAGCTTTCTTT
V: TRBV5-8; size: -; D: TRBD1; J: TRBJ2-4; CDR3: CASSLRQGKNIQYF; DNA: TGTGCCAGCAGCTTGAGACAGGGAAAAAACATTCAGTACTTC
V: TRBV28; size: -; D: -; J: TRBJ1-2; CDR3: CASSPAPRTNYGYTF; DNA: TGTGCCAGCAGTCCCGCCCCAAGAACCAACTATGGCTACACCTTC
V: TRBV4-2; size: -; D: -; J: TRBJ2-1; CDR3: CASSLGQDNEQFF; DNA: TGTGCCAGCAGCCTGGGCCAGGACAATGAGCAGTTCTTC
V: TRBV19; size: -; D: TRBD1; J: TRBJ1-2; CDR3: CASRPGTAYGYTF; DNA: TGTGCCAGTAGACCCGGGACAGCGTATGGCTACACCTTC
V: TRBV30; size: -; D: -; J: TRBJ1-2; CDR3: CAWSVRGDYGYTF; DNA: TGTGCCTGGAGTGTACGAGGGGACTATGGCTACACCTTC
V: TRBV6-1; size: -; D: -; J: TRBJ1-2; CDR3: CASSERITGFYGYTF; DNA: TGTGCCAGCAGTGAACGTATCACAGGGTTCTATGGCTACACCTTC
V: TRBV27; size: -; D: TRBD2; J: TRBJ2-7; CDR3: CASSPTGLAGGLEQYF; DNA: TGTGCCAGCAGTCCTACGGGACTAGCGGGAGGGCTCGAGCAGTACTTC
V: TRBV6-5; size: -; D: TRBD1; J: TRBJ1-2; CDR3: CASRKTGIGDYGYTF; DNA: TGTGCCAGCAGAAAGACAGGGATCGGGGACTATGGCTACACCTTC
V: TRBV28; size: -; D: -; J: TRBJ1-1; CDR3: CASSNNEAFF; DNA: TGTGCCAGCAGTAACAACGAAGCTTTCTTT
V: TRBV27; size: -; D: -; J: TRBJ2-3; CDR3: CASSFSQISSDTQYF; DNA: TGTGCCAGCAGTTTTTCCCAGATTAGTTCGGATACGCAGTATTTT
V: TRBV10-3; size: -; D: TRBD2; J: TRBJ2-1; CDR3: CAINGMGREGHEQFF; DNA: TGTGCCATCAATGGGATGGGTCGGGAGGGCCATGAGCAGTTCTTC
V: TRBV7-2; size: -; D: -; J: TRBJ2-1; CDR3: CASSLIPLGRDQFF; DNA: TGTGCCAGCAGCTTAATCCCCTTAGGCAGGGATCAGTTCTTC
V: TRBV18; size: -; D: TRBD1; J: TRBJ1-1; CDR3: CASSPWAGQTNTEAFF; DNA: TGTGCCAGCTCACCATGGGCGGGACAGACTAACACTGAAGCTTTCTTT
V: TRBV4-3; size: once; D: -; J: TRBJ2-4; CDR3: CASSHPRVAKNIQYF; DNA: TGCGCCAGCAGCCATCCCAGGGTAGCCAAAAACATTCAGTACTTC
V: TRBV27; size: -; D: -; J: TRBJ2-1; CDR3: CASSLTGRDLYEQFF; DNA: TGTGCCAGCAGTTTAACAGGCAGGGATCTTTATGAGCAGTTCTTC
V: TRBV5-1; size: -; D: TRBD2; J: TRBJ2-1; CDR3: CASSITPGLAGDEQFF; DNA: TGCGCCAGCAGCATAACTCCGGGACTAGCCGGGGATGAGCAGTTCTTC
V: TRBV6-5; size: -; D: -; J: TRBJ1-5; CDR3: CASSYTGLQPQHF; DNA: TGTGCCAGCAGTTACACAGGGTTGCAGCCCCAGCATTTT
V: TRBV6-5; size: -; D: -; J: TRBJ2-7; CDR3: CASRPSGGGFEQYF; DNA: TGTGCCAGCAGGCCCAGTGGAGGGGGCTTCGAGCAGTACTTC
V: TRBV7-9; size: -; D: -; J: TRBJ1-4; CDR3: CASRYGLREEKLFF; DNA: TGTGCCAGCAGATACGGGCTAAGGGAAGAAAAACTGTTTTTT
V: TRBV28; size: -; D: -; J: TRBJ2-6; CDR3: CASSSLGIGANVLTF; DNA: TGTGCCAGCAGTTCCCTGGGTATTGGGGCCAACGTCCTGACTTTC
V: TRBV5-1; size: -; D: -; J: TRBJ1-1; CDR3: CASSSVQGMNTEAFF; DNA: TGCGCCAGCAGCAGCGTTCAGGGGATGAACACTGAAGCTTTCTTT
V: TRBV9; size: once; D: TRBD1; J: TRBJ1-4; CDR3: CASSLDPTGTDSEKLFF; DNA: TGTGCCAGCAGCCTCGACCCTACTGGGACAGATTCTGAAAAACTGTTTTTT
V: TRBV28; size: -; D: -; J: TRBJ2-3; CDR3: CASSSPEGGTDTQYF; DNA: TGTGCCAGCAGTTCCCCGGAGGGGGGCACAGATACGCAGTATTTT
V: TRBV13; size: -; D: -; J: TRBJ1-1; CDR3: CASSLGGGLNTEAFF; DNA: TGTGCCAGCAGCTTAGGAGGTGGGCTGAACACTGAAGCTTTCTTT
V: TRBV6-2/TRBV6-3; size: few; D: TRBD1; J: TRBJ2-3; CDR3: CASSRQGVDTQYF; DNA: TGTGCCAGCAGCAGACAGGGGGTAGATACGCAGTATTTT
V: TRBV25-1; size: -; D: -; J: TRBJ1-5; CDR3: CASSRGGNQPQHF; DNA: TGTGCCAGCAGTAGGGGTGGCAATCAGCCCCAGCATTTT
V: TRBV30; size: -; D: -; J: TRBJ1-6; CDR3: CAWSYGTGNSPLHF; DNA: TGTGCCTGGAGTTACGGGACTGGGAATTCACCCCTCCACTTT
V: TRBV5-1; size: -; D: -; J: TRBJ1-1; CDR3: CASSLKGPNTEAFF; DNA: TGCGCCAGCAGCTTAAAGGGGCCGAACACTGAAGCTTTCTTT
V: TRBV7-9; size: -; D: -; J: TRBJ1-1; CDR3: CASSLDGLGLGTEAFF; DNA: TGTGCCAGCAGCTTAGATGGTCTGGGGTTAGGCACTGAAGCTTTCTTT
V: TRBV19; size: -; D: -; J: TRBJ2-7; CDR3: CASSIAAGDSYEQYF; DNA: TGTGCCAGTAGTATAGCCGCAGGGGATTCCTACGAGCAGTACTTC
V: TRBV5-8; size: -; D: -; J: TRBJ1-4; CDR3: CASSPGVDRTNEKLFF; DNA: TGTGCCAGCAGTCCTGGGGTGGACAGAACTAATGAAAAACTGTTTTTT
V: TRBV7-9; size: -; D: TRBD1; J: TRBJ2-1; CDR3: CASQGDRTSGEQFF; DNA: TGTGCCAGCCAGGGGGACCGAACTTCGGGTGAGCAGTTCTTC
V: TRBV2; size: -; D: -; J: TRBJ1-5; CDR3: CASSEEGGRVAQHF; DNA: TGTGCCAGCAGTGAGGAGGGGGGACGGGTGGCCCAGCATTTT
V: TRBV10-3; size: -; D: TRBD2; J: TRBJ2-1; CDR3: CASRLAGEGYEQFF; DNA: TGTGCCAGCCGACTAGCGGGAGAGGGGTATGAGCAGTTCTTC
V: TRBV28; size: -; D: -; J: TRBJ2-7; CDR3: CASTSGGPPREQYF; DNA: TGTGCCAGCACCTCCGGGGGGCCCCCAAGGGAGCAGTACTTC